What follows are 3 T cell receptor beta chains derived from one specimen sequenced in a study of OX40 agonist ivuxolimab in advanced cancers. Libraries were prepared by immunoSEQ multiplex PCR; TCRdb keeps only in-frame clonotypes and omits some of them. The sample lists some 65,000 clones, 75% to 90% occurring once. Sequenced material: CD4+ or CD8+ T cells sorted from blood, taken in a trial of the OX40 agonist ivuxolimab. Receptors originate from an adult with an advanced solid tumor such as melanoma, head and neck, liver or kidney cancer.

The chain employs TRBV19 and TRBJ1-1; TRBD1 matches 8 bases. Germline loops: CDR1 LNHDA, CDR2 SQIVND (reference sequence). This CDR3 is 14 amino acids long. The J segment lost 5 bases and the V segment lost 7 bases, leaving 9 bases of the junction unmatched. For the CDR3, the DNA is TGTGCCAGTACTCAGACAGGGGTTGGTACTGAAGCTTTCTTT. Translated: CASTQTGVGTEAFF. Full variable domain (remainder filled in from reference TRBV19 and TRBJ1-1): DGGITQSPKYLFRKEGQNVTLSCEQNLNHDAMYWYRQDPGQGLRLIYYSQIVNDFQKGDIAEGYSVSREKKESFPLTVTSAQKNPTAFYLCASTQTGVGTEAFFGQGTRLTVV.

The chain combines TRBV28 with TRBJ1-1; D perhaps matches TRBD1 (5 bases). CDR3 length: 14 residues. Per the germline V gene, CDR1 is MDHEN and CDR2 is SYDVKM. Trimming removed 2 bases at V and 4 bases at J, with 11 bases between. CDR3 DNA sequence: TGTGCCAGCAGTTTAAGGGGAGGGGCCACTGAAGCTTTCTTT. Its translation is CASSLRGGATEAFF.

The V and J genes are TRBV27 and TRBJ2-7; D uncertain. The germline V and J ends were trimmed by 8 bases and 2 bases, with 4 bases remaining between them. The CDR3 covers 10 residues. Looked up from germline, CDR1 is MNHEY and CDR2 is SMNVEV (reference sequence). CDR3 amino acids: CASGAYEQYF. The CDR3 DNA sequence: TGTGCCAGCGGCGCCTACGAGCAGTACTTC.